The clone carrying this TCR beta chain was observed a handful of times. These data originate in a study of identical twins. TCRdb redid the calling of the 5' RACE reads with MiXCR, one entry per CDR3 protein. The sample includes 400,000 to 600,000 distinct CDR3 sequences, approximately 20% of them seen just once. There are 18 residues in the CDR3. After removal of 0 bases from V and 13 bases from J, the junction contained 19 bases not matched to a gene. The germline V gene encodes CDR1 MGHRA and CDR2 YSYEKL. The same data also contributed to another study, on yellow fever vaccine responses in identical twins.

The chain joins TRBV4-1 to TRBJ2-1, with 9 bases aligning to TRBD2. The clonotype originates from a woman aged 18-30 years in good health. Sequencing used CD4+ T cells sorted from blood. This CDR3 reads CASSQDRSRLAGNPSQFF. In nucleotides, the CDR3 is TGCGCCAGCAGCCAAGATCGGTCGAGGCTAGCGGGGAACCCCTCACAGTTCTTC.